The 31 T cell receptor beta chains reported below all come from one sample, sequenced in a study of CD8 T cells in ankylosing spondylitis. Via MiXCR, TCRdb re-called the 5' RACE reads, giving one row per CDR3 protein. The repertoire holds fewer than 400,000 distinct CDR3 sequences, with 7% to 9% as singletons. The study, taken as a whole, reports: What appeared characteristic of ankylosing spondylitis blood was a TCR beta motif of eight highly homologous variants.

No antigen has been identified for these receptors. Sequencing input: blood, either unsorted or a sorted T cell fraction (not recorded which). These receptors were obtained from a male donor with ankylosing spondylitis.

The chain employs TRBV29-1 and TRBJ2-7; 11 bases fit TRBD2. CDR1 is SQVTM and CDR2 is ANQGSEA in the germline V gene. The CDR3 spans 15 residues. V lost 0 bases to trimming and J lost 4 bases; unmatched junction nucleotides: 5. The CDR3 sequence is CSVEDPGLAVYEQYF. In DNA form, the CDR3 reads TGCAGCGTTGAAGACCCGGGACTAGCGGTGTACGAGCAGTACTTC.

This clonotype was found many times. The chain is built from TRBV6-1 and TRBJ1-4, with 11 bases fitting TRBD1. V trimming: 6 bases; J trimming: 7 bases; junction bases outside the gene matches: 4. The germline CDR1 and CDR2 sequences are MNHNS and SASEGT. The CDR3 is 14 amino acids. The CDR3 nucleotides are TGTGCCAGCAGAAGGACAGGGGGCCGTGAAAAACTGTTTTTT. Its translation: CASRRTGGREKLFF.

The chain is built from TRBV5-5 and TRBJ1-2, with D unclear. V lost 4 bases and J lost 3, with 10 bases in between. Germline assignment: CDR1 SGHKS and CDR2 YYEKEE (reference sequence). The CDR3 runs 13 residues. This CDR3 is CASSPRRYYGYTF. Here the CDR3 DNA reads TGTGCCAGCAGCCCCCGGCGATACTATGGCTACACCTTC.

V and J are TRBV7-9 and TRBJ2-5; 7 nucleotides match TRBD1. The CDR3 runs 14 residues. Germline CDR1 is SEHNR and CDR2 is FQNEAQ (reference sequence). The V gene end was trimmed by 5 bases and the J gene end by 3 bases; junction bases not matched to a gene: 6. The CDR3 here is CASSRTGVKETQYF. CDR3 in DNA: TGTGCCAGCAGCAGAACAGGGGTCAAAGAGACCCAGTACTTC. The full variable domain, rest sourced from reference TRBV7-9 and TRBJ2-5, is DTGVSQNPRHKITKRGQNVTFRCDPISEHNRLYWYRQTLGQGPEFLTYFQNEAQLEKSRLLSDRFSAERPKGSFSTLEIQRTEQGDSAMYLCASSRTGVKETQYFGPGTRLLVL.

Only a few counts were recorded for this clonotype. The chain is built from TRBV4-3 and TRBJ1-5; a possible D gene is TRBD1 (5 bases). Germline V gene data show CDR1 as LGHNA and CDR2 as YSLEER. The ends were cut back, 0 bases at V and 7 bases at J, with 13 bases in the middle. There are 15 residues in the CDR3. The CDR3 DNA sequence: TGCGCCAGCAGCCAAGATCACCCAGGGCCGCAGCCCCAGCATTTT. It translates to CASSQDHPGPQPQHF.

The chain employs TRBV2 and TRBJ2-2, with unresolved D. V was trimmed by 9 bases and J by 4 bases, leaving 18 bases between them. The germline V gene encodes CDR1 SNHLY and CDR2 FYNNEI. The CDR3 runs to 15 residues. CDR3 region: CASLKLGFATGELFF. The CDR3 DNA reads TGTGCCAGTCTTAAGTTGGGTTTCGCCACCGGGGAGCTGTTTTTT. Combining the CDR3 with reference TRBV2 and TRBJ2-2 gives the whole variable domain EPEVTQTPSHQVTQMGQEVILRCVPISNHLYFYWYRQILGQKVEFLVSFYNNEISEKSEIFDDQFSVERPDGSNFTLKIRSTKLEDSAMYFCASLKLGFATGELFFGEGSRLTVL.

This clonotype was detected many times. V gene TRBV12-3 or TRBV12-4 combines with J gene TRBJ1-5, with D perhaps matching TRBD1 (5 bases). The CDR3 spans 13 residues. V shed 3 bases and J shed 7 bases, with 10 bases lying between them. The CDR3 coding sequence is TGTGCCAGCAGTTTTCGGGGGGGACAGCCCCAGCATTTT. It is translated as CASSFRGGQPQHF.

This clonotype has a count of ten or more. The rearrangement joins TRBV5-1 to TRBJ2-7, with D maybe TRBD1 (6 bases). CDR1 SGHRS and CDR2 YFSETQ come from the germline V gene. CDR3 length: 15 amino acids. V was cut by 4 bases and J by 4 bases, with 18 bases left in between. CDR3 coding DNA: TGCGCCAGCAGCATTCCAACAGGGACGCCTTACGAGCAGTACTTC. Translating it yields CASSIPTGTPYEQYF.

This clonotype was detected only a few times. The rearrangement links TRBV9 to TRBJ2-7, with D possibly TRBD2 on 6 matching bases. Germline values: CDR1 SGDLS, CDR2 YYNGEE. The CDR3 extends over 14 amino acids. Deletions cut 0 bases from V and 2 bases from J, with 9 bases between. In DNA, the CDR3 is TGTGCCAGCAGCGTAGAGTGGGGGGCCTACGAGCAGTACTTC. As protein: CASSVEWGAYEQYF.

This clonotype came up a few times. The chain carries TRBV4-3 and TRBJ2-2; 11 nucleotides line up with TRBD2. The germline CDR1 and CDR2 sequences are LGHNA and YSLEER. Germline trimming cut 3 bases from V and 5 bases from J; bases unmatched to any gene: 5. This CDR3 spans 16 amino acids. The CDR3 reads CASSQETSGSTGELFF. The CDR3 DNA reads as TGCGCCAGCAGCCAGGAAACTAGCGGGAGTACCGGGGAGCTGTTTTTT.

The CDR3 DNA reads TGTGCCTGGGGGTACGATGAGCAGTTCTTC. It codes for CAWGYDEQFF. The chain has TRBV30 and TRBJ2-1; D uncertain. With 5 bases removed from V and 8 bases from J, the gap between germline ends came to 7 bases. The CDR3 spans 10 residues. CDR1 and CDR2 from the germline V gene are GTSNPN and SVGIG (reference sequence). The full variable domain, completed using reference TRBV30 and TRBJ2-1, is SQTIHQWPATLVQPVGSPLSLECTVEGTSNPNLYWYRQAAGRGLQLLFYSVGIGQISSEVPQNLSASRPQDRQFILSSKKLLLSDSGFYLCAWGYDEQFFGPGTRLTVL.

This clonotype has only a few counts. V and J are TRBV7-8 and TRBJ2-7; maybe TRBD1 (6 bases). CDR3 length: 18 residues. CDR1 is SGHVS, CDR2 FQNEAQ, per germline. Deletions cut 6 bases from V and 1 base from J, with 25 bases between. The CDR3: CASSPAGVLALPSYEQYF. In DNA, the CDR3 is TGTGCCAGCAGTCCCGCAGGGGTCCTAGCCCTTCCGTCCTACGAGCAGTACTTC.

The chain links TRBV10-2 to TRBJ2-2; D is unresolved. The CDR3 sequence is 15 residues long. CDR1 WSHSY and CDR2 SAAADI come from the germline V gene. Deletions cut 0 bases from V and 5 bases from J, with 10 bases between. DNA of the CDR3: TGCGCCAGCAGTGAGTCAGGGTCGATTACCGGGGAGCTGTTTTTT. Protein: CASSESGSITGELFF.

V gene TRBV10-3 combines with J gene TRBJ2-1; TRBD2 matches at 12 bases. The CDR3 is 13 residues long. J was trimmed by 6 bases and V by 10 bases; bases with no gene match: 4. Germline V gene lookup returns CDR1 ENHRY and CDR2 SYGVKD. CDR3 DNA: TGTGCCACGGGACTAGCGGGCGGCAATGAGCAGTTCTTC. This encodes CATGLAGGNEQFF.

The chain links TRBV7-8 to TRBJ2-3; TRBD2 matches at 11 bases. V lost 0 bases to trimming and J lost 1 base; unmatched junction nucleotides: 3. The CDR3 spans 17 residues. Germline CDR1 and CDR2: SGHVS and FQNEAQ. CDR3 coding DNA: TGTGCCAGCAGCTTAGCTAGCGGGAGGGCCCGCACAGATACGCAGTATTTT. Amino acid sequence: CASSLASGRARTDTQYF.

The chain recombines TRBV5-1 with TRBJ2-3; 12 nucleotides match TRBD2. The J segment lost 0 bases and the V segment lost 4 bases, leaving 3 bases of the junction unmatched. The CDR3 runs 16 residues. Looked up from germline, CDR1 is SGHRS and CDR2 is YFSETQ. The CDR3 bases are TGCGCCAGCAGCGGACTAGCGGGATTTAGCACAGATACGCAGTATTTT. Translating it yields CASSGLAGFSTDTQYF. Drawing the rest from reference TRBV5-1 and TRBJ2-3, the complete variable domain is KAGVTQTPRYLIKTRGQQVTLSCSPISGHRSVSWYQQTPGQGLQFLFEYFSETQRNKGNFPGRFSGRQFSNSRSEMNVSTLELGDSALYLCASSGLAGFSTDTQYFGPGTRLTVL.

This clonotype was counted a few times. V is TRBV7-2 and J is TRBJ1-5; 7 bases align to TRBD1. With 4 bases clipped from V and 3 bases from J, the junction kept 6 bases outside the gene matches. CDR1 and CDR2 (germline): SGHTA, FQGNSA. The CDR3 runs to 15 residues. The CDR3 DNA sequence: TGTGCCAGCAGCTCATCCGGGACAGTCAATCAGCCCCAGCATTTT. Protein: CASSSSGTVNQPQHF.

There are many counts of this clonotype. The rearrangement links TRBV12-3 or TRBV12-4 to TRBJ1-1, with D possibly being TRBD1 (5 bases). The CDR3 extends over 12 amino acids. The V end lost 5 bases, the J end lost 5 bases, and 9 bases lay between the germline ends. The CDR3: CASSRGGTEAFF. The CDR3 coding sequence is TGTGCCAGCAGTCGCGGGGGGACTGAAGCTTTCTTT.

Ten or more counts support this clonotype. V is TRBV20-1 and J is TRBJ2-1; 10 bases agree with TRBD2. Germline trimming cut 5 bases from V and 5 bases from J; bases unmatched to any gene: 6. The CDR3 totals 14 residues. Germline CDR1 DFQATT, CDR2 SNEGSKA (reference sequence). This CDR3 is CSAPGLAIDNEQFF. CDR3 bases: TGCAGTGCTCCGGGACTAGCGATAGACAATGAGCAGTTCTTC.

This clonotype was observed a handful of times. The V gene is TRBV9, the J gene TRBJ2-2; tentatively, D is TRBD1 or TRBD2 (5 bases each). CDR1 is SGDLS, CDR2 YYNGEE, per germline. Trimming pared 1 base from V and 6 bases from J, leaving 13 bases between. The CDR3 is made up of 15 amino acids. The CDR3 spells CASSVQGVGAGELFF. The DNA for the CDR3 is TGTGCCAGCAGCGTACAGGGAGTTGGTGCCGGGGAGCTGTTTTTT. The full variable domain, in which reference TRBV9 and TRBJ2-2 provide the parts outside the CDR3, is DSGVTQTPKHLITATGQRVTLRCSPRSGDLSVYWYQQSLDQGLQFLIQYYNGEERAKGNILERFSAQQFPDLHSELNLSSLELGDSALYFCASSVQGVGAGELFFGEGSRLTVL.

The rearrangement uses TRBV28 and TRBJ1-5; a possible D gene is TRBD1 (5 bases). The V gene's germline CDR1 is MDHEN and CDR2 SYDVKM. The CDR3 covers 15 residues. Between the trimmed V and J ends, which lost 5 bases and 2 bases, there was a span of 13 bases. The CDR3 bases are TGTGCCAGCAGTAGAGGGGTGATCGGCAATCAGCCCCAGCATTTT. Its translation: CASSRGVIGNQPQHF.

V is TRBV29-1 and J is TRBJ2-7; 10 positions match TRBD1. Germline-derived CDR1 and CDR2 are SQVTM and ANQGSEA. The CDR3 consists of 14 residues. The V segment lost 1 base and the J segment 5 bases; nucleotides outside the gene matches: 5. The CDR3 loop is CSVEVGQGVDEQYF. CDR3 bases: TGCAGCGTTGAAGTCGGACAGGGGGTAGACGAGCAGTACTTC.

The chain is built from TRBV10-3 and TRBJ2-7; maybe TRBD2 (6 bases). V gave up 4 bases and J gave up 4 bases, with 20 bases separating them. Germline CDR1 ENHRY, CDR2 SYGVKD. The CDR3 is 16 amino acids. The CDR3 spells CAISVSPGSIGYEQYF. The CDR3 nucleotides read TGTGCCATCAGTGTTTCTCCCGGGAGTATTGGTTACGAGCAGTACTTC.

The chain links TRBV9 to TRBJ2-6; D is uncertain. CDR3 length: 15 residues. Per germline, CDR1 SGDLS and CDR2 YYNGEE. The germline V and J ends were trimmed by 3 bases and 0 bases, with 7 bases remaining between them. CDR3 DNA sequence: TGTGCCAGCAGCGCTGTCAGCTCTGGGGCCAACGTCCTGACTTTC. This encodes CASSAVSSGANVLTF.

This clonotype was detected many times. For the CDR3, the DNA is TGTGCCAGCAGCGTAGAATTAGCCTCCTACGAGCAGTACTTC. Protein: CASSVELASYEQYF. The chain carries TRBV9 and TRBJ2-7; D not certain. This CDR3 contains 14 residues. With 0 bases removed from V and 0 bases from J, the gap between germline ends came to 7 bases. From germline, CDR1 is SGDLS and CDR2 YYNGEE.

This clonotype was seen more than once but under ten times. V gene TRBV4-1 combines with J gene TRBJ1-3, with TRBD1 matching over 8 bases. The CDR3 covers 14 residues. The V gene end was trimmed by 1 base and the J gene end by 7 bases; junction bases not matched to a gene: 3. CDR1 is MGHRA, CDR2 YSYEKL, per germline. The CDR3: CASSQADRENTIYF. For the CDR3, the DNA is TGCGCCAGCAGCCAAGCGGACAGGGAGAACACCATATATTTT.

The rearrangement links TRBV20-1 to TRBJ2-2; D is perhaps TRBD2 (6 bases). Germline V gives CDR1 DFQATT, CDR2 SNEGSKA (reference sequence). The CDR3 totals 13 residues. V was clipped by 2 bases and J by 6 bases, with 10 bases between them. Here the CDR3 reads CSARPGVAGELFF. The DNA of the CDR3 is TGCAGTGCTAGACCGGGAGTGGCCGGGGAGCTGTTTTTT.

This clonotype showed up just a few times. The chain joins TRBV4-1 to TRBJ2-3; D is ambiguous. The CDR3 totals 13 residues. The germline V gene has CDR1 MGHRA and CDR2 YSYEKL. The V end lost 6 bases, the J end lost 0 bases, and 7 bases lay between the germline ends. This chain's CDR3 is CASRAYSTDTQYF. As DNA, the CDR3 is TGCGCCAGCAGGGCGTACAGCACAGATACGCAGTATTTT.

V usage is TRBV6-5 and J usage is TRBJ2-1; TRBD2 agrees at 10 bases. V shed 3 bases, J shed 6 bases, and the junction held 11 bases outside the gene matches. CDR3 size: 17 residues. Germline CDR1 and CDR2: MNHEY and SVGAGI. In DNA form, the CDR3 reads TGTGCCAGCAGTTATAGCCCTAGCGGGAGATGGGGCAATGAGCAGTTCTTC. This codes for CASSYSPSGRWGNEQFF.

This clonotype was detected a few times. The chain employs TRBV6-5 and TRBJ1-5; D not resolved. Germline loops: CDR1 MNHEY, CDR2 SVGAGI. The CDR3 sequence is 13 residues long. The germline V and J ends were trimmed by 3 bases and 5 bases, with 8 bases remaining between them. CDR3 protein: CASSYLPDQPQHF. CDR3 sequence (DNA): TGTGCCAGCAGTTATCTACCCGATCAGCCCCAGCATTTT.

This clonotype appeared a few times. V and J are TRBV19 and TRBJ2-1; D assignment may be TRBD1 or TRBD2 (5 bases each). This CDR3 is 16 amino acids long. The V end lost 3 bases, the J end lost 0 bases, and 12 bases lay between the germline ends. Per the germline V gene, CDR1 is LNHDA and CDR2 is SQIVND (reference sequence). Here the CDR3 reads CASSILGRGSYNEQFF. Here the CDR3 DNA reads TGTGCCAGTAGTATTCTGGGACGGGGCTCCTACAATGAGCAGTTCTTC.